This entry describes one T cell receptor beta chain. What it binds is unknown. Average productive template count per sample was around 43,000. Assay: immunoSEQ multiplex PCR; the TCRdb copy retains only in-frame clones and omits some. Seen here are more than 2,000 clones, approximately 45% observed once, and the top ten hold approximately 55%. This entry comes from a study of STAT3 mutations in large granular lymphocyte leukemia. The length of the CDR3 is 15 residues. Germline V CDR1 and CDR2: KGHSH, LQKENI. With 1 base removed from V and 4 bases from J, the gap between germline ends came to 13 bases. Study observations and caveats: Every T-LGLL patient had at least one immunodominant TCRbeta clonotype.

The specimen sequenced was peripheral blood mononuclear cells. This chain connects TRBV18 to TRBJ2-5; maybe TRBD2 (7 bases). This TCR derives from a man aged 60 to 69 with T-cell large granular lymphocyte leukemia. Some clones in this sample may be carry-over from other donors' samples. CDR3 protein: CASSPQGGARETQYF. The CDR3 nucleotides read TGTGCCAGCTCACCACAAGGGGGGGCTCGAGAGACCCAGTACTTC.